The 32 T cell receptor beta chains reported below all come from one sample, sequenced in a study of blood T cell repertoires in COVID-19. Profiled with immunoSEQ multiplex PCR; TCRdb holds only in-frame clones, not every one. The data contain tens of thousands of clones, 85% of them singletons. The source material was peripheral blood. The receptor source for this set is a human donor in a cohort sampled during active COVID-19.

The rearrangement uses TRBV30 and TRBJ1-6; D unclear. Germline CDR1 GTSNPN, CDR2 SVGIG (reference sequence). The CDR3 is 13 amino acids. V was trimmed by 3 bases and J by 13 bases, leaving 16 bases between them. The DNA of the CDR3 is TGTGCCTGGAGGCGAGAAGCTAGCCTCCCCCTCCACTTT. This gives the protein CAWRREASLPLHF. Supplemented by reference TRBV30 and TRBJ1-6, the full variable domain reads SQTIHQWPATLVQPVGSPLSLECTVEGTSNPNLYWYRQAAGRGLQLLFYSVGIGQISSEVPQNLSASRPQDRQFILSSKKLLLSDSGFYLCAWRREASLPLHFGNGTRLTVT.

The chain joins TRBV27 to TRBJ2-3; maybe TRBD2 (5 bases). CDR1 and CDR2 (germline): MNHEY, SMNVEV (reference sequence). The CDR3 has 13 residues. The V end lost 5 bases, the J end lost 3 bases, and 9 bases lay between the germline ends. CDR3 bases: TGTGCCAGCAGTCCCACTAGAACAGATACGCAGTATTTT. Translation: CASSPTRTDTQYF.

This clone was seen only once. The chain is built from TRBV3-1 (or the pseudogene TRBV3-2) and TRBJ1-6, with D tentatively TRBD1 (5 bases). Trimming left V 4 bases short and J 6 bases short, with 19 bases between. This CDR3 comprises 17 residues. CDR1 and CDR2 (germline): LGHDT, YNNKEL (reference sequence). CDR3 protein: CASSPRYSQVANSPLHF. CDR3 DNA: TGTGCCAGCAGCCCGAGGTATTCACAGGTCGCTAATTCACCCCTCCACTTT.

V gene TRBV5-1 combines with J gene TRBJ1-2; TRBD1 matches 12 bases. J was trimmed by 8 bases and V by 2 bases; bases with no gene match: 10. CDR3 length: 16 amino acids. Germline assignment: CDR1 SGHRS and CDR2 YFSETQ. CDR3 bases: TGCGCCAGCAGCTTACCGGCGGGACAGGGGGCGGAGGGCTACACCTTC. Its protein product is CASSLPAGQGAEGYTF.

V gene TRBV5-6 combines with J gene TRBJ2-6; maybe TRBD2 (5 bases). Germline V gene sequence: CDR1 SGHDT, CDR2 YYEEEE. The V end lost 0 bases, the J end lost 2 bases, and 9 bases lay between the germline ends. This CDR3 is built from 16 residues. The CDR3 is CASSLATGTGANVLTF. DNA of the CDR3: TGTGCCAGCAGCTTGGCCACCGGGACTGGGGCCAACGTCCTGACTTTC.

The chain links TRBV18 to TRBJ2-2; D is possibly TRBD1 (6 bases). Per the germline V gene, CDR1 is KGHSH and CDR2 is LQKENI. V was clipped by 2 bases and J by 3 bases, with 10 bases between them. This CDR3 contains 15 residues. The CDR3 DNA follows: TGTGCCAGCTCACCAAGACAGGCAGACACCGGGGAGCTGTTTTTT. This encodes CASSPRQADTGELFF.

The chain uses TRBV18 and TRBJ2-5, with D possibly matching TRBD2 (6 bases). V lost 6 bases, J lost 5 bases, and 19 bases lay in between. In germline, CDR1 is KGHSH, CDR2 LQKENI. This CDR3 comprises 15 residues. The CDR3, as DNA: TGTGCCAGCTCCCCTCTATACGGGAGAGGTGAGACCCAGTACTTC. Translating it yields CASSPLYGRGETQYF.

The gene calls are TRBV7-9 and TRBJ1-2; 9 positions agree with TRBD1. The CDR3 runs 15 residues. Germline CDR1 is SEHNR and CDR2 is FQNEAQ (reference sequence). Trimming took 1 base from V and 6 from J; bases not matched to a gene: 6. CDR3 residues: CASSLGGQGRNGYTF. CDR3 DNA: TGTGCCAGCAGCTTAGGGGGACAGGGAAGGAATGGCTACACCTTC.

The V gene is TRBV10-1, the J gene TRBJ1-2; 7 bases line up with TRBD1. This CDR3 has 13 residues. CDR1 is WNHNN and CDR2 is SYGVQD in the germline V gene (reference sequence). V dropped 6 bases and J dropped 3; count of bases not matched to a gene: 4. The CDR3 region has the DNA TGCGCCAGCAGAAGGGGGCCAGACTATGGCTACACCTTC. Protein product: CASRRGPDYGYTF.

The genes are TRBV19 and TRBJ2-1; 14 positions agree with TRBD2. Germline CDR1 is LNHDA and CDR2 is SQIVND (reference sequence). V gave up 3 bases and J gave up 7 bases; unmatched junction bases: 5. The CDR3 is 16 residues long. The CDR3 DNA reads TGTGCCAGTAGTATCCTGACTAGCGGGGGGGCTAATGAGCAGTTCTTC. Translation gives CASSILTSGGANEQFF.

The chain is built from TRBV19 and TRBJ1-2, with D perhaps matching TRBD1 (5 bases). This CDR3 is built from 14 residues. Trimming took 7 bases from V and 1 from J, leaving 13 bases between them. The germline gives CDR1 LNHDA, CDR2 SQIVND (reference sequence). CDR3 sequence reads: CASMRGNVNYGYTF. CDR3 coding DNA: TGTGCCAGTATGCGGGGGAACGTTAACTATGGCTACACCTTC.

V gene TRBV27 combines with J gene TRBJ2-2; 7 nucleotides match TRBD2. V lost 4 bases, J lost 7 bases, and 12 bases stayed unmatched. This CDR3 is built from 16 residues. Germline-derived CDR1 and CDR2 are MNHEY and SMNVEV (reference sequence). The CDR3 reads CASSSLRGSKIGELFF. The CDR3 nucleotides read TGTGCCAGCAGTTCCCTTCGCGGGAGTAAGATCGGGGAGCTGTTTTTT.

The chain combines TRBV28 with TRBJ2-7; no definite D call. This CDR3 region has 13 residues. Germline V gene data show CDR1 as MDHEN and CDR2 as SYDVKM. The V end was cut by 5 bases, the J end by 6 bases, with 14 bases between. The CDR3 DNA is TGTGCCAGCAGTCCCGCGGATGATCGCGAGCAGTACTTC. This gives the protein CASSPADDREQYF.

This chain connects TRBV5-1 to TRBJ2-4; 10 bases line up with TRBD2. The CDR3 is 17 residues long. V was pared by 4 bases and J by 6 bases, with 13 bases of the junction left unmatched. Looked up from germline, CDR1 is SGHRS and CDR2 is YFSETQ. The CDR3 spells CASSPQPLAGAPNIQYF. For the CDR3, the DNA is TGCGCCAGCAGCCCTCAACCCCTAGCGGGGGCCCCAAACATTCAGTACTTC.

The J gene is TRBJ2-2, the V gene TRBV3-1 (or the pseudogene TRBV3-2); TRBD2 matches 8 bases. The CDR3 consists of 16 residues. V shed 1 base, J shed 7 bases, and the junction held 8 bases outside the gene matches. CDR1 and CDR2 from the germline V gene are LGHDT and YNNKEL (reference sequence). Here the CDR3 DNA reads TGTGCCAGCAGCCAAGCTGGCGGGGGGCGCGGCGGGGAGCTGTTTTTT. Its protein is CASSQAGGGRGGELFF.

The chain carries TRBV6-5 and TRBJ1-4, with D maybe TRBD1 (6 bases). The CDR3 is made up of 16 amino acids. Per the germline V gene, CDR1 is MNHEY and CDR2 is SVGAGI. Trimming took 0 bases from V and 6 from J, leaving 14 bases between them. CDR3 nucleotide sequence: TGTGCCAGCAGTTACTCAGCAACAGGGTGGGATGAAAAACTGTTTTTT. It translates to CASSYSATGWDEKLFF.

Only a few counts were recorded for this clone. This sequence joins TRBV11-3 and TRBJ2-1; 9 positions match TRBD2. Trimming took 5 bases from V and 0 from J; bases not matched to a gene: 5. The germline CDR1 and CDR2 sequences are SGHNT and YENEEA. The CDR3 is 16 amino acids. DNA for the CDR3: TGTGCCAGCAGCCCCTCACTAGCGGGCTCCTACAATGAGCAGTTCTTC. Its translation is CASSPSLAGSYNEQFF.

This rearrangement joins TRBV5-1 to TRBJ1-4; D is unclear. V lost 4 bases and J 8 bases, leaving 12 bases between the germline ends. This CDR3 is built from 13 residues. Germline assignment: CDR1 SGHRS and CDR2 YFSETQ. CDR3 in DNA: TGCGCCAGCAGCCCAGGTGTGTCAGAAAAACTGTTTTTT. Amino acids: CASSPGVSEKLFF.

The V gene is TRBV3-1 (or the pseudogene TRBV3-2), the J gene TRBJ1-2, with TRBD1 identical over 8 bases. The junction had 5 bases not matched to a gene; V was cut back by 6 bases and J by 5 bases. The CDR3 is made up of 13 amino acids. Germline V gene sequence: CDR1 LGHDT, CDR2 YNNKEL (reference sequence). The CDR3 DNA sequence: TGTGCCAGCAGAGGGACAGGCGGATATGGCTACACCTTC. This encodes CASRGTGGYGYTF.

The genes are TRBV7-2 and TRBJ2-7, with D perhaps matching TRBD2 (6 bases). Germline V CDR1 and CDR2: SGHTA, FQGNSA. V was pared by 3 bases and J by 6 bases, with 12 bases between. This CDR3 contains 13 residues. The CDR3 spells CASSLDRGGEQYF. The CDR3 DNA reads TGTGCCAGCAGCTTGGACCGGGGAGGCGAGCAGTACTTC.

The rearrangement links TRBV6-5 to TRBJ1-2; 8 nucleotides agree with TRBD1. This CDR3 spans 14 amino acids. Germline V gene data show CDR1 as MNHEY and CDR2 as SVGAGI. Trimming removed 7 bases from V and 0 bases from J; junction bases left unmatched: 4. The CDR3 sequence: CASTGTGANYGYTF. The CDR3 DNA is TGTGCCAGCACGGGGACAGGAGCTAACTATGGCTACACCTTC.

The V gene is TRBV30, the J gene TRBJ1-1; D perhaps matches TRBD1 (6 bases). CDR3 length equals 13 residues. Trimming left V 1 base short and J 1 base short, with 7 bases between. The germline V gene has CDR1 GTSNPN and CDR2 SVGIG (reference sequence). For the CDR3, the DNA is TGTGCCTGGAGTGGGACAGCGAACACTGAAGCTTTCTTT. Its protein is CAWSGTANTEAFF.

DNA of the CDR3: TGTGCCATCAGTACGGACAGGAGCTCCTACGAGCAGTACTTC. This codes for CAISTDRSSYEQYF. The genes are TRBV10-3 and TRBJ2-7; 7 nucleotides align to TRBD1. From germline, CDR1 is ENHRY and CDR2 SYGVKD. V was clipped by 5 bases and J by 0 bases; unmatched bases: 4. The CDR3 is 14 residues long.

The rearrangement joins TRBV19 to TRBJ2-1; D unresolved. Trimming took off 3 bases at V and 0 bases at J, with 15 bases between the two ends. Germline loops: CDR1 LNHDA, CDR2 SQIVND (reference sequence). This CDR3 has 17 residues. The CDR3 DNA sequence: TGTGCCAGTAGTATTAACGCGGCTTCAACCTCCTACAATGAGCAGTTCTTC. Its protein is CASSINAASTSYNEQFF.

The V and J genes are TRBV5-1 and TRBJ2-3, with D perhaps TRBD1 (6 bases). V was clipped by 7 bases and J by 3 bases, with 18 bases between them. Per germline, CDR1 SGHRS and CDR2 YFSETQ. The CDR3 covers 15 residues. This CDR3 is CASSIPSGETDTQYF. The CDR3 DNA reads as TGCGCCAGCTCCATCCCATCAGGGGAAACAGATACGCAGTATTTT.

This sequence joins TRBV6-6 and TRBJ1-4; 9 bases match TRBD1. V trimming: 5 bases; J trimming: 7 bases; junction bases outside the gene matches: 5. This CDR3 contains 14 residues. CDR1 is MNHNY, CDR2 SVGAGI, per germline (reference sequence). The CDR3 here is CASSGQGSSEKLFF. CDR3 in DNA: TGTGCCAGCAGTGGACAGGGGTCGAGTGAAAAACTGTTTTTT.

The rearrangement joins TRBV25-1 to TRBJ2-1, with TRBD2 matching 8 bases. The V gene end was trimmed by 4 bases and the J gene end by 3 bases; junction bases not matched to a gene: 2. The CDR3 covers 14 residues. CDR1 MGHDK and CDR2 SYGVNS come from the germline V gene. CDR3 region: CASSAGTSYNEQFF. The DNA of the CDR3 is TGTGCCAGCAGTGCAGGGACTAGCTACAATGAGCAGTTCTTC.

The chain couples TRBV6-5 to TRBJ2-1; TRBD2 agrees at 12 bases. The CDR3 extends over 15 amino acids. The trim removed 5 bases at V and 8 bases at J, leaving 7 bases unmatched. Per germline, CDR1 MNHEY and CDR2 SVGAGI. CDR3 protein: CASSPRTSGADEQFF. The CDR3 bases are TGTGCCAGCAGTCCCAGGACTAGCGGGGCCGATGAGCAGTTCTTC.

This clone showed up just once. The V call is TRBV7-6, the J call TRBJ1-1; the D is unclear. Trimming removed 5 bases from V and 1 base from J, with 14 bases in between. Germline assignment: CDR1 SGHVS and CDR2 FNYEAQ. The CDR3 contains 15 residues. The CDR3 DNA reads TGTGCCAGCAGCCCGGGCCCCGAGGGGAACACTGAAGCTTTCTTT. It translates to CASSPGPEGNTEAFF.

The chain employs TRBV15 and TRBJ2-2; D unresolved. This CDR3 is 14 amino acids long. V was clipped by 0 bases and J by 4 bases, with 6 bases between them. CDR1 LNHNV and CDR2 YYDKDF come from the germline V gene (reference sequence). The CDR3 nucleotides are TGTGCCACCAGCAGAGAGCCCAGCACCGGGGAGCTGTTTTTT. Amino acid sequence: CATSREPSTGELFF.

The chain employs TRBV10-1 and TRBJ2-2; 7 nucleotides agree with TRBD1. Unmatched junction bases numbered 3, after V lost 5 bases and J lost 0 bases. The CDR3 runs to 15 residues. CDR1 WNHNN and CDR2 SYGVQD come from the germline V gene (reference sequence). CDR3 coding DNA: TGCGCCAGCAGTCCCGGGACAGCGAACACCGGGGAGCTGTTTTTT. Translated, it gives CASSPGTANTGELFF.

This chain connects TRBV29-1 to TRBJ2-7; 10 positions match TRBD2. Germline values: CDR1 SQVTM, CDR2 ANQGSEA. The junction had 3 bases not matched to a gene; V was cut back by 4 bases and J by 0 bases. The CDR3 has 14 amino acids. Here the CDR3 DNA reads TGCAGCGTTGGAGGGACTAGCGCCTCCTACGAGCAGTACTTC. It yields the protein CSVGGTSASYEQYF.